This TCR beta chain comes out of a study of shared clonotypes between healthy human individuals. Across the study: Each donor's CD8 memory used one plate, CD8 naive two, each CD4 subset three.

Researchers ran the assay at a deep level. Original analysis: Without quality scores, immunoSEQ junctional reads could not be filtered like full-length reads. Clones were sequenced by immunoSEQ multiplex PCR, and TCRdb holds only the in-frame ones, with some missing. For V, J and clone size, that table is used; D and trimming come from the DNA. This sample has 2 million to 2.5 million clones, with under 95% found just once. The study, taken as a whole, reports: Depth of sequencing was expected to influence donor clonotype sharing.

Turning to this clone: The antigen remains undetermined.

The receptor was derived from a man between 18 and 35 years old in good health. Some clones in this sample may be carry-over from other donors' samples. Sample: naive CD4+ T cells from PBMCs. As for subset: CD45RA+ positively selected.

CDR3 sequence (DNA): TGTGCCAGCAGTTACTCGATTGCAGGGGCAGATACGCAGTATTTT. Protein product: CASSYSIAGADTQYF. The chain uses TRBV6-5 and TRBJ2-3, with TRBD1 as a possible D gene (6 bases). V was clipped by 0 bases and J by 4 bases, with 11 bases between them. The CDR3 is 15 amino acids. Germline V lookup: CDR1 MNHEY, CDR2 SVGAGI.